Following are 2 T cell receptor beta chains from one sample sequenced in a study of OX40 agonist ivuxolimab in advanced cancers. Measured with immunoSEQ multiplex PCR; TCRdb has only the in-frame clones, and not every one. Of 50,000 to 60,000 clones in the sample, roughly nine tenths are singletons; the top ten hold 3.8%. Sequenced here: CD4+ or CD8+ T cells sorted from blood, sampled in a trial of the OX40 agonist ivuxolimab. These receptors were collected from an adult with an advanced solid tumor such as melanoma, head and neck, liver or kidney cancer.

The J gene is TRBJ2-7, the V gene TRBV11-2; D remains ambiguous. CDR1 SGHAT and CDR2 FQNNGV come from the germline V gene. Trimming cost V 4 bases and J 0 bases, with 10 bases left between them. CDR3 length: 14 amino acids. This CDR3 is CASSYGSPSYEQYF. Written as DNA, the CDR3 is TGTGCCAGCAGCTACGGGTCGCCCTCCTACGAGCAGTACTTC. Based on the CDR3 plus reference TRBV11-2 and TRBJ2-7, the full variable domain is EAGVAQSPRYKIIEKRQSVAFWCNPISGHATLYWYQQILGQGPKLLIQFQNNGVVDDSQLPKDRFSAERLKGVDSTLKIQPAKLEDSAVYLCASSYGSPSYEQYFGPGTRLTVT.

The V call is TRBV6-6, the J call TRBJ1-5; D remains ambiguous. CDR3 size: 15 residues. Per the germline V gene, CDR1 is MNHNY and CDR2 is SVGAGI (reference sequence). Trimming cost V 6 bases and J 0 bases, with 12 bases left between them. CDR3 amino acids: CASSPMDGSNQPQHF. The CDR3 bases are TGTGCCAGCAGCCCCATGGACGGTAGCAATCAGCCCCAGCATTTT.